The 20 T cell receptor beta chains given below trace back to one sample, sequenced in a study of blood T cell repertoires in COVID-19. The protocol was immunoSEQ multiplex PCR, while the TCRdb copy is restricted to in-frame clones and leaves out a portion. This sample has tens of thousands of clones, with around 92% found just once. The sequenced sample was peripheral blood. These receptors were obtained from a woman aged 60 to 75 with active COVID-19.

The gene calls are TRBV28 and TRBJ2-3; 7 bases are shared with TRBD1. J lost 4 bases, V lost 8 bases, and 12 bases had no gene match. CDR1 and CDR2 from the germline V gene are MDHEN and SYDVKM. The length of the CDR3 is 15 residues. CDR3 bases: TGTGCCAGCGGACACGACAGGGCGGTAGCAGATACGCAGTATTTT. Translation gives CASGHDRAVADTQYF.

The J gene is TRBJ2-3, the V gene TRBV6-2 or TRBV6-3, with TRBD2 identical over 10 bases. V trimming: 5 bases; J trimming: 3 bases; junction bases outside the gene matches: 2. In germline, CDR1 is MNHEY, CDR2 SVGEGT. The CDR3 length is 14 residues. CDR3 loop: CASSQTSGTDTQYF. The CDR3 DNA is TGTGCCAGCAGTCAGACTAGCGGGACAGATACGCAGTATTTT.

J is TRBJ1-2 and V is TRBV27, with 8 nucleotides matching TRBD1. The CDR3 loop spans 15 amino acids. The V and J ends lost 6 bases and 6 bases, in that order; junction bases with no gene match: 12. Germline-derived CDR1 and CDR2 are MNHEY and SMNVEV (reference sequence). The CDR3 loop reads CASSQDRQGIDGYTF. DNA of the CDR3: TGTGCCAGCAGCCAGGACCGACAGGGGATCGATGGCTACACCTTC.

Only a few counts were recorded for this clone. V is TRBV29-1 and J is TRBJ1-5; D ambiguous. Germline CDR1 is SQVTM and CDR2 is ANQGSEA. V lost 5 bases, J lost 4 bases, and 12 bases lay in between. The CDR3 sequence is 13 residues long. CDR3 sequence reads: CSVTTGVNQPQHF. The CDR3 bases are TGCAGCGTTACTACCGGGGTTAATCAGCCCCAGCATTTT.

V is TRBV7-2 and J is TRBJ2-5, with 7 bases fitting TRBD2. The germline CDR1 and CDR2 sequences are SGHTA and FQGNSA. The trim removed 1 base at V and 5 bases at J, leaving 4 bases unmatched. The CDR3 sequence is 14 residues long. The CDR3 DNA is TGTGCCAGCAGCTTAGTGAGGGGAGGGGAGACCCAGTACTTC. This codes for CASSLVRGGETQYF. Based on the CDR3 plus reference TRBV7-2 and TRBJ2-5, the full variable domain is GAGVSQSPSNKVTEKGKDVELRCDPISGHTALYWYRQSLGQGLEFLIYFQGNSAPDKSGLPSDRFSAERTGGSVSTLTIQRTQQEDSAVYLCASSLVRGGETQYFGPGTRLLVL.

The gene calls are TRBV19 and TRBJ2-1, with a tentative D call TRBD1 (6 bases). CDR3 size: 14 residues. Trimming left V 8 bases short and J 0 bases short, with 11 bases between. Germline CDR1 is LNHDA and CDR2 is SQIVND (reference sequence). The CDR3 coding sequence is TGTGCCAGTCGCCGGGACATCTCCTACAATGAGCAGTTCTTC. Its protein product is CASRRDISYNEQFF.

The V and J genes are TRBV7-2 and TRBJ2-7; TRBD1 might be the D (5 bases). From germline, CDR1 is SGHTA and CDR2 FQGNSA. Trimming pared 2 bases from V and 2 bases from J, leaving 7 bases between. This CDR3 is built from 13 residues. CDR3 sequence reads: CASSLKGTYEQYF. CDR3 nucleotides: TGTGCCAGCAGCTTAAAGGGGACCTACGAGCAGTACTTC.

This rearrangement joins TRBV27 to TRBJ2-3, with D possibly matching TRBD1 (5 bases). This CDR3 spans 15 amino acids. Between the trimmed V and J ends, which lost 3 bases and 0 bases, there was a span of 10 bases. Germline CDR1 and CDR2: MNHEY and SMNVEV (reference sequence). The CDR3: CASSLGQHSTDTQYF. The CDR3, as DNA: TGTGCCAGCAGTTTGGGGCAGCACAGCACAGATACGCAGTATTTT.

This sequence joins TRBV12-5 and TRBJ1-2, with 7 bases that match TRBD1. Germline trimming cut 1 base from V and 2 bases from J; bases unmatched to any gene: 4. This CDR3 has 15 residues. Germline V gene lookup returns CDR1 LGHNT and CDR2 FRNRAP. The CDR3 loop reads CASGLDRGGNYGYTF. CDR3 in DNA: TGTGCTAGTGGTTTGGACAGGGGCGGAAACTATGGCTACACCTTC.

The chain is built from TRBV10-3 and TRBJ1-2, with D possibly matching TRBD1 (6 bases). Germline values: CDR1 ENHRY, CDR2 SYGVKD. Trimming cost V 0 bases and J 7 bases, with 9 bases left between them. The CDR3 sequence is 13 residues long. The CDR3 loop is CAISESGAGGYTF. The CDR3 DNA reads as TGTGCCATCAGTGAGTCGGGGGCAGGTGGCTACACCTTC.

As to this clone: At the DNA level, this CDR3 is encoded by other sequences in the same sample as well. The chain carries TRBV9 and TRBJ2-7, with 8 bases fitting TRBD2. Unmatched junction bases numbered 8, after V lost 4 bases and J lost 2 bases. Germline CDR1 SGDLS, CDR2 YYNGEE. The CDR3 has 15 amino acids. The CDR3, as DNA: TGTGCCAGCAGCCCTCTCAGCGGGGGTCCCTACGAGCAGTACTTC. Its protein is CASSPLSGGPYEQYF.

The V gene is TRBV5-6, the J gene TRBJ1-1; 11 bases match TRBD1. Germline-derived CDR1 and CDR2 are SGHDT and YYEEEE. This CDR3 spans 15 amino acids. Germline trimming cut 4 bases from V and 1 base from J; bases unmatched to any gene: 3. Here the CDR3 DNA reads TGTGCCAGCAGCCCGGGGACAGGGGGGAACACTGAAGCTTTCTTT. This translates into CASSPGTGGNTEAFF.

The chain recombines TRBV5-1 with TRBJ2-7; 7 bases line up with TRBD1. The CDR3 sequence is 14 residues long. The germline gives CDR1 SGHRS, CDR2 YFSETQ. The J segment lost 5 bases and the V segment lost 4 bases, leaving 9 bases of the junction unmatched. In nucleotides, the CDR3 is TGCGCCAGCAGCCCCGACAGGGATTATAACGAGCAGTACTTC. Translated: CASSPDRDYNEQYF.

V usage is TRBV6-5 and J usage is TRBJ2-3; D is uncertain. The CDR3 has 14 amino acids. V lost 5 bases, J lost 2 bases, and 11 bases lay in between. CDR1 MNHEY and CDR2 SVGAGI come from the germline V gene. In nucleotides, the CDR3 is TGTGCCAGCAGTCCCTCCCTAACCACAGATACGCAGTATTTT. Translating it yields CASSPSLTTDTQYF.

CDR3 sequence (DNA): TGTGCCAGTAAAGTCGGGGTGGGCACTGAAGCTTTCTTT. The encoded protein is CASKVGVGTEAFF. The V gene is TRBV19, the J gene TRBJ1-1; D remains ambiguous. Trimming left V 7 bases short and J 4 bases short, with 13 bases between. Per the germline V gene, CDR1 is LNHDA and CDR2 is SQIVND (reference sequence). This CDR3 has 13 amino acids. Combining the CDR3 with reference TRBV19 and TRBJ1-1 gives the whole variable domain DGGITQSPKYLFRKEGQNVTLSCEQNLNHDAMYWYRQDPGQGLRLIYYSQIVNDFQKGDIAEGYSVSREKKESFPLTVTSAQKNPTAFYLCASKVGVGTEAFFGQGTRLTVV.

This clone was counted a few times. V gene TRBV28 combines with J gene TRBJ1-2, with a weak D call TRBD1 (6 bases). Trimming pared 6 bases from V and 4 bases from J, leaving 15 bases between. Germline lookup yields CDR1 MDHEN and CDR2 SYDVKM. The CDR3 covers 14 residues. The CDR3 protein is CASSFSDRSYGYTF. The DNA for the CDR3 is TGTGCCAGCAGCTTTAGTGACAGGTCCTATGGCTACACCTTC.

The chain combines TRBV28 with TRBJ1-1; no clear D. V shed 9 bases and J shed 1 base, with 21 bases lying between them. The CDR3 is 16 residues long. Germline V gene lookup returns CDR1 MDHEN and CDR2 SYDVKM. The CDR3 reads CASADNSNTRNTEAFF. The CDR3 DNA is TGTGCCAGTGCTGACAACTCCAATACCCGGAACACTGAAGCTTTCTTT.

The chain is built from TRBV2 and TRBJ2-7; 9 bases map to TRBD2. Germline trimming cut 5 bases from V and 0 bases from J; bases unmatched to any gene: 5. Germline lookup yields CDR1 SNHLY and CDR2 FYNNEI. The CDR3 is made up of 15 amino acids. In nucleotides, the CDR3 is TGTGCCAGCAGTCGACTAGCGGAGCCCTCCTACGAGCAGTACTTC. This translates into CASSRLAEPSYEQYF.

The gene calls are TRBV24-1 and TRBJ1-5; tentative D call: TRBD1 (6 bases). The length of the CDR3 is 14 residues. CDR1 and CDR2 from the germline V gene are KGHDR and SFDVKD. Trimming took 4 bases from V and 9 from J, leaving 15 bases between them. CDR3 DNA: TGTGCCACCAGTGACAGTCGGCAGGGGCGGCCCCAGCATTTT. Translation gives CATSDSRQGRPQHF.

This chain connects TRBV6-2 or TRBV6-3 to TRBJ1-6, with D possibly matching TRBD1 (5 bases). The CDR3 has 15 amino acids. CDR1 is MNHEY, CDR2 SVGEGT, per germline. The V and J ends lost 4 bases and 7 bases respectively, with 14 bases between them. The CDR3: CASSSLGLGNSPLHF. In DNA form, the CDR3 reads TGTGCCAGCAGTTCCCTGGGACTGGGGAATTCACCCCTCCACTTT.